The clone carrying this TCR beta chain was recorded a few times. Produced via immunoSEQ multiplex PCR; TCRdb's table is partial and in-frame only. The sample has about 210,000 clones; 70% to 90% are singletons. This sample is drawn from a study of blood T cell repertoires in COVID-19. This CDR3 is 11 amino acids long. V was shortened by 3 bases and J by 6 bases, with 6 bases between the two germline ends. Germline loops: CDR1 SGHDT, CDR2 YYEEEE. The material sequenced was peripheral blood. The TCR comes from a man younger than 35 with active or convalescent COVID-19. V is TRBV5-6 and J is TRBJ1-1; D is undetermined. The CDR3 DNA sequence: TGTGCCAGCAGCTGGGGAGCTGAAGCTTTCTTT. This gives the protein CASSWGAEAFF.